The rows below give T cell receptor beta chains drawn from one sample of a study of cytomegalovirus exposure and HLA in healthy donors. Method: immunoSEQ multiplex PCR; TCRdb's copy keeps in-frame clones and lacks some. The sample has 150,000 to 200,000 clones, around four fifths seen once. The source material was PBMCs. The receptors here all came from a woman in her 40s in good health and CMV-seronegative. CDR3s leave out the opening cysteine and the closing phenylalanine or tryptophan. The D gene is left open where the match is weak. Not every row has a clone size; where given, it reads once, few, many or a size class.

size,J,D,V,CDR3
NA,TRBJ1-1,NA,TRBV11-2,ASSSLRSTEAF
NA,TRBJ1-5,NA,TRBV7-6,ASSLGENQPQH
NA,TRBJ1-1,NA,TRBV28,ASRINTEAF
NA,TRBJ1-1,NA,TRBV12-5,ASGFRLGVNTEAF
NA,TRBJ2-1,TRBD2,TRBV7-6,ASSKTSGRDYNEQF
NA,TRBJ2-3,TRBD2,TRBV5-4,ASRPNLAVTDTQY
NA,TRBJ1-4,TRBD1,TRBV5-1,ASSPGQGNEKLF
once,TRBJ2-1,TRBD2,TRBV27,ASSNTAGGTYNEQF
NA,TRBJ2-7,TRBD1,TRBV15,ATSFDRGPYEQY
few,TRBJ2-1,TRBD2,TRBV29-1,SVVPSGQINEQF
NA,TRBJ2-7,NA,TRBV7-2,ASSLGGLYEQY
NA,TRBJ1-5,NA,TRBV6-6,ASSYSEPDQPQH
NA,TRBJ2-1,TRBD2,TRBV30,AWSVQATSGREVF
few,TRBJ1-2,TRBD1,TRBV4-1,ASSQAQRDRGLYGYT
NA,TRBJ2-1,TRBD2,TRBV7-3,ASSLSSGAYNEQF
NA,TRBJ2-1,TRBD2,TRBV7-8,ASSQYFPSGAIGEQF
NA,TRBJ1-4,NA,TRBV29-1,SVEDGRGDNEKLF
once,TRBJ2-3,TRBD2,TRBV7-2,ASSSRGAGGPSTDTQY
NA,TRBJ1-1,NA,TRBV19,ASRHREISEAF
NA,TRBJ2-5,TRBD2,TRBV5-1,ASSLDLAGGRETQY
NA,TRBJ1-1,NA,TRBV5-5,ASSRRGDEAF
NA,TRBJ2-1,NA,TRBV7-9,ASSSQQGYNEQF
NA,TRBJ2-5,TRBD1,TRBV15,ATSRDSGGETQY
NA,TRBJ2-2,NA,TRBV5-1,ASSLDTSTGELF
NA,TRBJ1-4,NA,TRBV4-1,ASSQDRRLF
NA,TRBJ1-1,NA,TRBV28,ASSTGWDTEAF
few,TRBJ1-2,NA,TRBV15,ATSQVWGNYGYT
NA,TRBJ2-7,TRBD2,TRBV7-2,ASRNGLAGEQY
few,TRBJ2-2,TRBD1,TRBV11-3,ASSSRGTGLTGELF
NA,TRBJ1-2,TRBD1,TRBV7-2,ASSPGQGPRIYSGYT
NA,TRBJ1-2,NA,TRBV7-9,ASSLGRFGGVYGYT
NA,TRBJ2-5,NA,TRBV9,ASSVEEVQETQY
NA,TRBJ2-5,TRBD1,TRBV4-3,ASSQRTGGETQY
NA,TRBJ1-1,NA,TRBV5-6,ASSLPGTNTEAF
NA,TRBJ2-1,NA,TRBV7-6,ASSFGGPGPNEQF
NA,TRBJ2-3,TRBD1,TRBV6-1,ASSEMTGGIYTQY
NA,TRBJ2-5,TRBD1,TRBV6-1,ASSPGQDAETQY
NA,TRBJ1-5,NA,TRBV6-1,ASSEAFGGQPQH
once,TRBJ1-2,NA,TRBV15,ATSRLRAGNYGYT
NA,TRBJ2-3,NA,TRBV11-2,ASSLSRGRQY
NA,TRBJ1-2,NA,TRBV4-3,ASSQDWGQVYGYT
NA,TRBJ1-1,TRBD1,TRBV2,ASSVLDRDTEAF
NA,TRBJ2-1,TRBD2,TRBV7-9,ASSSQTSGRPF
NA,TRBJ1-3,NA,TRBV30,AWRNQGTGNTIY
NA,TRBJ1-3,TRBD1,TRBV10-3,AISGGQGRGSNTIY